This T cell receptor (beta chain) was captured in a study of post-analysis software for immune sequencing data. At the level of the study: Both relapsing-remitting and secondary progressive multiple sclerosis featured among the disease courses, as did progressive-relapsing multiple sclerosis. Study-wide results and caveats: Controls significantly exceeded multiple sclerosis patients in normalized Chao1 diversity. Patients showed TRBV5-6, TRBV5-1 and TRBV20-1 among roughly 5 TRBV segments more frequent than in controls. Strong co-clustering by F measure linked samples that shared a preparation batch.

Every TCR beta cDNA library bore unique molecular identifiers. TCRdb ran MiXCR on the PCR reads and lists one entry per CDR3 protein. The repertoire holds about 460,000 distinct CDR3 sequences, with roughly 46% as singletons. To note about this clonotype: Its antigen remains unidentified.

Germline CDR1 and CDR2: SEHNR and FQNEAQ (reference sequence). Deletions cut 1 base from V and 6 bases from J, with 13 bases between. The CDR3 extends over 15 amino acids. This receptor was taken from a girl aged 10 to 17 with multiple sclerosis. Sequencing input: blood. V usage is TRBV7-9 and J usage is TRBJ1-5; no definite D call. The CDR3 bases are TGTGCCAGCAGCTTAGAAGCCGTGGCTGGTCAGCCCCAGCATTTT. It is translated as CASSLEAVAGQPQHF.